These 8 T cell receptor beta chains share one sample of origin, sequenced in a study of T cell responses to AZD1222 COVID-19 vaccine. Some clones are missing from TCRdb's copy, which holds only in-frame ones; the method was immunoSEQ multiplex PCR. The sample records around 130,000 clones, about nine tenths being singletons. Here the sequenced sample was peripheral blood, taken on day 0 of AZD1222 vaccination. Source of these receptors: an adult in good health.

The sample holds one count of this clone. The chain is built from TRBV27 and TRBJ1-1; D not certain. This CDR3 is built from 13 residues. Trimming removed 4 bases from V and 3 bases from J, with 9 bases in between. CDR1 is MNHEY and CDR2 is SMNVEV in the germline V gene (reference sequence). The CDR3 sequence: CASSSPRDTEAFF. CDR3 nucleotide sequence: TGTGCCAGCAGTTCCCCTAGGGACACTGAAGCTTTCTTT.

The gene calls are TRBV19 and TRBJ2-7; 7 positions agree with TRBD2. CDR3 length: 13 amino acids. Trimming took 9 bases from V and 3 from J; bases not matched to a gene: 8. CDR1 is LNHDA and CDR2 is SQIVND in the germline V gene (reference sequence). This CDR3 reads CASERGHGYEQYF. CDR3 bases: TGTGCCAGCGAGCGGGGCCACGGCTACGAGCAGTACTTC.

V is TRBV10-3 and J is TRBJ1-3; 10 bases fit TRBD1. Per germline, CDR1 ENHRY and CDR2 SYGVKD. V shed 9 bases and J 6 bases; nucleotides not matched to a gene: 5. The CDR3 consists of 13 residues. CDR3 coding DNA: TGTGCCATTACGACAGGGGGCAAAAACACCATATATTTT. This sequence encodes CAITTGGKNTIYF.

V and J are TRBV3-1 (or the pseudogene TRBV3-2) and TRBJ1-4; 11 nucleotides agree with TRBD1. This CDR3 spans 15 amino acids. After removal of 1 base from V and 8 bases from J, the junction contained 3 bases not matched to a gene. Per germline, CDR1 LGHDT and CDR2 YNNKEL (reference sequence). The CDR3 nucleotides are TGTGCCAGCAGCCAAGGGGGACAGGGGGGAGAAAAACTGTTTTTT. Translation gives CASSQGGQGGEKLFF.

V gene TRBV19 combines with J gene TRBJ1-1; 7 nucleotides agree with TRBD1. The CDR3 spans 15 residues. Losses at the gene ends were 10 bases for V and 1 base for J; bases not matched to a gene: 12. In germline, CDR1 is LNHDA, CDR2 SQIVND (reference sequence). The CDR3 nucleotides are TGTGCCACCCGCGACCAGGGACAGTCGAACACTGAAGCTTTCTTT. Translated, it gives CATRDQGQSNTEAFF. Variable domain in full (rest from reference TRBV19 and TRBJ1-1): DGGITQSPKYLFRKEGQNVTLSCEQNLNHDAMYWYRQDPGQGLRLIYYSQIVNDFQKGDIAEGYSVSREKKESFPLTVTSAQKNPTAFYLCATRDQGQSNTEAFFGQGTRLTVV.

This chain joins TRBV6-6 and TRBJ2-5, with D tentatively TRBD1 (5 bases). The CDR3 covers 15 residues. V was clipped by 4 bases and J by 2 bases, with 14 bases between them. Germline CDR1 and CDR2: MNHNY and SVGAGI (reference sequence). The CDR3 loop is CASSFRQPSQETQYF. Written as DNA, the CDR3 is TGTGCCAGCAGTTTCCGACAGCCTAGTCAAGAGACCCAGTACTTC.

CDR3 region: CASSLPQTSWPYNEQFF. The DNA for the CDR3 is TGTGCCAGCAGTTTACCTCAGACTAGCTGGCCCTACAATGAGCAGTTCTTC. The V and J genes are TRBV6-2 or TRBV6-3 and TRBJ2-1, with TRBD2 matching over 7 bases. This CDR3 has 17 residues. V shed 4 bases, J shed 2 bases, and the junction held 11 bases outside the gene matches. The V gene's germline CDR1 is MNHEY and CDR2 SVGEGT.

This chain uses TRBV14 with TRBJ2-3; tentatively, D is TRBD2 (6 bases). Trimming stripped 4 bases from V and 6 bases from J, with 20 bases between. The germline gives CDR1 SGHDN, CDR2 FVKESK. The CDR3 runs 16 residues. CDR3 sequence: CASSPLLAARSDTQYF. Here the CDR3 DNA reads TGTGCCAGCAGCCCCCTTTTAGCGGCGAGGAGTGATACGCAGTATTTT.